A selection of T cell receptor beta chains follows, all from one sample in a study of tumor and adjacent non-tumor tissue in lung cancer. TCRdb analysed the multiplex PCR reads with MiXCR anew, one entry per CDR3 protein. The table includes about 80,000 distinct CDR3 sequences, around two thirds detected once. The sample comprised lung tumor tissue. The receptor set was obtained from a woman in her seventies with non-small cell lung cancer. Both conserved end residues are part of each CDR3. The order of the fields is J gene, V gene, D gene, clone size, CDR3 protein, CDR3 DNA. D genes are given only for firm matches. Clone size is stated in some rows and not others, as once, few, many or a class when expanded.

TRBJ2-5	TRBV10-3	NA	NA	CAISEYGLVVGEAETQYF	TGTGCCATCAGTGAGTACGGTTTGGTAGTGGGAGAGGCAGAGACCCAGTATTTC
TRBJ2-4	TRBV28	TRBD1	NA	CASSSTGAAQYIQYF	TGTGCCAGCAGTTCAACAGGGGCTGCCCAATACATTCAGTACTTC
TRBJ1-6	TRBV4-2	NA	NA	CASSQDLTQISSPLHF	TGTGCCAGCAGCCAAGATCTAACACAAATAAGTTCACCCCTCCACTTT
TRBJ2-3	TRBV20-1	TRBD2	many	CSARDQRGAGDTQYF	TGCAGTGCTAGAGACCAGCGGGGGGCGGGAGATACGCAGTATTTT
TRBJ1-1	TRBV29-1	TRBD1	NA	CSVGLGRGDSEASF	TGCAGCGTTGGTTTGGGCAGGGGGGATAGTGAAGCTTCCTTT
TRBJ2-1	TRBV11-3	TRBD2	NA	CASCLASGSYNGQFF	TGTGCCAGCTGCTTAGCTAGCGGGAGCTACAATGGGCAGTTCTTT
TRBJ2-3	TRBV7-3	NA	few	CASSPRAAGNTDTQYF	TGTGCCAGCAGCCCCCGCGCGGCGGGAAACACAGATACGCAGTATTTT
TRBJ2-2	TRBV20-1	NA	many	CSARAGGQTGELFF	TGCAGTGCTAGAGCTGGGGGCCAGACCGGGGAGCTGTTTTTT
TRBJ2-7	TRBV6-5	TRBD2	NA	CGSSYVVGGSSYEQYF	TGTGGCAGCAGTTACGTGGTGGGAGGGAGTTCCTACGAACAGTACTTC
TRBJ2-1	TRBV29-1	NA	NA	CSVEEVGNKQFF	TGCAGCGTTGAAGAGGTCGGGAATAAGCAGTTCTTC
TRBJ2-5	TRBV10-1	NA	once	CANSESKVGGQETQYF	TGTGCCAACAGTGAGTCGAAGGTTGGGGGGCAAGAGACCCAGTACTTC
TRBJ2-7	TRBV7-8	TRBD2	NA	CATSFLAADAGEQYF	TGTGCCACCAGCTTCCTAGCGGCAGATGCTGGGGAGCAGTACTTC
TRBJ2-7	TRBV28	NA	NA	CASRVGGYEQYF	TGTGCCAGTAGGGTCGGGGGTTACGAACAGTACTTC
TRBJ2-7	TRBV5-4	TRBD1	NA	CASSNGQDHEQYF	TGTGCCAGCAGCAACGGACAGGACCACGAGCAGTACTTC
TRBJ2-1	TRBV6-1	NA	NA	CASTSRGCDEQFF	TGTGCCAGCACTTCGAGGGGATGTGATGAGCAGTTCTTC
TRBJ2-1	TRBV11-1	NA	NA	CASSLLGTMPQF	TGTGCCAGCAGCTTACTAGGAACCATGCCACAGTTC
TRBJ2-7	TRBV12-3/TRBV12-4	NA	many	CASSQRHDYEQYF	TGTGCCAGCAGTCAGCGACACGACTACGAGCAGTACTTC